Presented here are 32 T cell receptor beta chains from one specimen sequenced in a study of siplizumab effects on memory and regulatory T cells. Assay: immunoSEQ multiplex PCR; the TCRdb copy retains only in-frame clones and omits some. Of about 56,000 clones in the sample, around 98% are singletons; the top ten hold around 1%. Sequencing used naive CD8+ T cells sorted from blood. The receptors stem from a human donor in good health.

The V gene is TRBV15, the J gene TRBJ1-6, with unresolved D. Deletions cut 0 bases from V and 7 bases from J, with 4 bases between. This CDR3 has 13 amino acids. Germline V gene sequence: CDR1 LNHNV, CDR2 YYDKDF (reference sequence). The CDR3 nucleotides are TGTGCCACCAGCAGAGATAGGAATTCACCCCTCCACTTT. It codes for CATSRDRNSPLHF.

CDR3: CAIPTSGRGNNEQFF. The CDR3 nucleotides read TGTGCCATTCCGACTAGCGGGAGAGGGAACAATGAGCAGTTCTTC. This chain joins TRBV4-2 and TRBJ2-1; TRBD2 aligns across 12 bases. V lost 10 bases to trimming and J lost 5 bases; unmatched junction nucleotides: 9. The CDR3 has 15 amino acids. Germline V lookup: CDR1 LGHNA, CDR2 YNFKEQ.

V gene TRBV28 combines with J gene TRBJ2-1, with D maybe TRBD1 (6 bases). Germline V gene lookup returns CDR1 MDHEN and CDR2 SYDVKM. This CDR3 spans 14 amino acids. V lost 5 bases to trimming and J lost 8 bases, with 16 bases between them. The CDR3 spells CASSAPQGIDEQFF. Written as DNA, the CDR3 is TGTGCCAGCAGTGCCCCACAGGGCATCGATGAGCAGTTCTTC.

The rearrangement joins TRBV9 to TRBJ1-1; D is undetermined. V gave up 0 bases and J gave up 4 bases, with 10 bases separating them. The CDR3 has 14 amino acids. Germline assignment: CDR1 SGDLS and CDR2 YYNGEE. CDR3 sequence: CASSVENVITEAFF. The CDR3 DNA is TGTGCCAGCAGCGTAGAGAACGTTATCACTGAAGCTTTCTTT.

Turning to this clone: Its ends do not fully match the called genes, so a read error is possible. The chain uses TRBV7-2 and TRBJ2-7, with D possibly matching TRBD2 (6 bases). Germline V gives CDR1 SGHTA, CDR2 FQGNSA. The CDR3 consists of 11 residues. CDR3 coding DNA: TGTGCCAGCAGCGCCATAGCGGCCCCGGACTTC. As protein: CASSAIAAPDF.

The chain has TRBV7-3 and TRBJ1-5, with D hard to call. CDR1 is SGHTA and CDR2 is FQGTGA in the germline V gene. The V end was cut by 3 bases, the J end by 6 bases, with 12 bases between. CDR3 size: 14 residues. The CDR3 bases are TGTGCCAGCAGCTTTGAGGTCACCAGTCAGCCCCAGCATTTT. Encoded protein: CASSFEVTSQPQHF.

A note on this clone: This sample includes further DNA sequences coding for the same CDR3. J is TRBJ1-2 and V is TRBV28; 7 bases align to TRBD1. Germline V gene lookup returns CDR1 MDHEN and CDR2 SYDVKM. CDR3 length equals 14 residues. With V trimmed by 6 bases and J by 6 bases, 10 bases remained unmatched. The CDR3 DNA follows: TGTGCCAGCAGCCTCTCACAGGGGTTGCATGGCTACACCTTC. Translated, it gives CASSLSQGLHGYTF.

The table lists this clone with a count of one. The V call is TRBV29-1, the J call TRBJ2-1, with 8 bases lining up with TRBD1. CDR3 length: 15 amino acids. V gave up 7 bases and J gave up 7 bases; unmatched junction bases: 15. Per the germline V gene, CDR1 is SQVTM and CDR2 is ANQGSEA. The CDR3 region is CSGKPTGERGNEQFF. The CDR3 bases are TGCAGCGGTAAACCGACAGGGGAACGGGGTAATGAGCAGTTCTTC.

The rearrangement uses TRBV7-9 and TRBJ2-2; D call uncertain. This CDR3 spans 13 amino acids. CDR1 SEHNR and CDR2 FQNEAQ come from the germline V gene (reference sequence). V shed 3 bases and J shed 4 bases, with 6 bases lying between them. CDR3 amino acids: CASSFGSTGELFF. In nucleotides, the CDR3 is TGTGCCAGCAGCTTCGGAAGCACCGGGGAGCTGTTTTTT.

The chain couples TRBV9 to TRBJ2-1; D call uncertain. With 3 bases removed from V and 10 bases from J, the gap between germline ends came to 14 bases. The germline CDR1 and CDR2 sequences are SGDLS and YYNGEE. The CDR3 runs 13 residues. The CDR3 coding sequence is TGTGCCAGCAGCGGTCCTGTAGGCCGAGAGCAGTTCTTC. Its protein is CASSGPVGREQFF.

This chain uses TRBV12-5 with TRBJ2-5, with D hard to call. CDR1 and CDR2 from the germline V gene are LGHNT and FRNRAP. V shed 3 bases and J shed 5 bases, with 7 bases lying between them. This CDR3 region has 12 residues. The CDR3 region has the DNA TGTGCTAGTGGTTTACCCCTTGAGACCCAGTACTTC. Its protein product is CASGLPLETQYF. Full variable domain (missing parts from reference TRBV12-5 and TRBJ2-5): DARVTQTPRHKVTEMGQEVTMRCQPILGHNTVFWYRQTMMQGLELLAYFRNRAPLDDSGMPKDRFSAEMPDATLATLKIQPSEPRDSAVYFCASGLPLETQYFGPGTRLLVL.

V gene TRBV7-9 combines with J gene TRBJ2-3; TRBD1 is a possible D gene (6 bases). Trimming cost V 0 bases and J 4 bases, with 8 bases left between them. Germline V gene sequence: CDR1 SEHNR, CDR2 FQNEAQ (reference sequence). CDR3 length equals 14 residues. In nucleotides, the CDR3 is TGTGCCAGCAGCTTAGCTCAGGGGCCAGATACGCAGTATTTT. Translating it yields CASSLAQGPDTQYF.

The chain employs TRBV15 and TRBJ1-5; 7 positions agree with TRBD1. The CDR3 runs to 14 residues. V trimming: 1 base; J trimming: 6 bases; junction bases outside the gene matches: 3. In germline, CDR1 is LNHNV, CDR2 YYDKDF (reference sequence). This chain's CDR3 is CATSRGQGSQPQHF. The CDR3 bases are TGTGCCACCAGCAGAGGACAGGGTAGTCAGCCCCAGCATTTT.

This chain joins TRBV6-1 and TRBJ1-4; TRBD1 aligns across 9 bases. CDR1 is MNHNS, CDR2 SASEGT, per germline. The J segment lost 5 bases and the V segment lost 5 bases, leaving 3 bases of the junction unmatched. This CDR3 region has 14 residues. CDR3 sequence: CASSPGTGNEKLFF. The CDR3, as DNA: TGTGCCAGCAGTCCCGGGACAGGGAATGAAAAACTGTTTTTT.

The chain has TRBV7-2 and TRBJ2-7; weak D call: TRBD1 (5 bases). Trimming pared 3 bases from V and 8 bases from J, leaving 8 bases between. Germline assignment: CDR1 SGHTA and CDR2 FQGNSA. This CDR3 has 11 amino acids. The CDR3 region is CASSFGQKQYF. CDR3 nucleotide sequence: TGTGCCAGCAGCTTTGGACAAAAGCAGTACTTC.

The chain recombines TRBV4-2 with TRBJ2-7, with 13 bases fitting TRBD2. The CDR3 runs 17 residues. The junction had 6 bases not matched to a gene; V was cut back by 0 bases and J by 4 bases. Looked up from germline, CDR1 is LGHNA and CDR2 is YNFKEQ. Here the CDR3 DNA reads TGTGCCAGCAGCCAAGATGAAGGGACTAGCGGGACATACGAGCAGTACTTC. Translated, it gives CASSQDEGTSGTYEQYF.

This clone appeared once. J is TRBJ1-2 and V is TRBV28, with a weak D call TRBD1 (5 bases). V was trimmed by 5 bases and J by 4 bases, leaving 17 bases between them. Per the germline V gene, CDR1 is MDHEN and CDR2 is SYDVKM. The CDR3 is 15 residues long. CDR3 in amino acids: CASSAISGDLYGYTF. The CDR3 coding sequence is TGTGCCAGCAGTGCGATCTCGGGGGACCTCTATGGCTACACCTTC.

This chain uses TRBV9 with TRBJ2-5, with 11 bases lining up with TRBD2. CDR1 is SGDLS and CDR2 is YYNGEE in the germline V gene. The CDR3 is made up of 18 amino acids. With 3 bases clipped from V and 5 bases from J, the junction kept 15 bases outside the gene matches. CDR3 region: CASSAGQVAGGPQETQYF. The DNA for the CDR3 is TGTGCCAGCAGCGCGGGACAGGTAGCGGGAGGGCCGCAGGAGACCCAGTACTTC.

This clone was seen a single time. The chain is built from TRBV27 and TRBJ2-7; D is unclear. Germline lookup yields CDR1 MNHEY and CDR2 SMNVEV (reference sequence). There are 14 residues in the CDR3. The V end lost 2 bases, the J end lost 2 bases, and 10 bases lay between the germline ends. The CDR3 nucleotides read TGTGCCAGCAGTTTAACCCCGTTTACCTACGAGCAGTACTTC. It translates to CASSLTPFTYEQYF.

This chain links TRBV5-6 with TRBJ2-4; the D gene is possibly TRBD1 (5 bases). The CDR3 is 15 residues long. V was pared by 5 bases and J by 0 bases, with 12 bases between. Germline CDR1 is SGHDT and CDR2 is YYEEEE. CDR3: CASRADKLAKNIQYF. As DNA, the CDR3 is TGTGCCAGCAGGGCGGACAAATTAGCCAAAAACATTCAGTACTTC.

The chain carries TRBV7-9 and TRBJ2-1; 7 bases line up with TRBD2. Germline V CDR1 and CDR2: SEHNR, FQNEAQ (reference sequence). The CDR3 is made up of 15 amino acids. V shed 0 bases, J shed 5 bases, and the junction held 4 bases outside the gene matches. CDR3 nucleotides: TGTGCCAGCAGCTTAGCGGGAGGGGTCCACAATGAGCAGTTCTTC. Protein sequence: CASSLAGGVHNEQFF.

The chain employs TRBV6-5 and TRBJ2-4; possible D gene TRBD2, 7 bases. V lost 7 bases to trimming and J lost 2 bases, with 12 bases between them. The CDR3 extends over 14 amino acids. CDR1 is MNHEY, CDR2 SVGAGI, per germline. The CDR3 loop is CASMGGASKNIQYF. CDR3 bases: TGTGCCAGCATGGGGGGGGCTTCCAAAAACATTCAGTACTTC.

The CDR3 spells CASSLDEGQEGELFF. Here the CDR3 DNA reads TGTGCCAGCAGCTTAGACGAGGGGCAAGAAGGGGAGCTGTTTTTT. This chain joins TRBV7-9 and TRBJ2-2; D may match TRBD1 or TRBD2 (5 bases each). Germline V gene data show CDR1 as SEHNR and CDR2 as FQNEAQ (reference sequence). This CDR3 has 15 residues. The V end was cut by 1 base, the J end by 8 bases, with 14 bases between.

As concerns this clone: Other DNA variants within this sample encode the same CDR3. CDR3 region: CASSDTEAFF. CDR3 in DNA: TGTGCCAGTAGTGACACTGAAGCTTTCTTT. This chain uses TRBV28 with TRBJ1-1, with D unclear. Trimming removed 9 bases at V and 3 bases at J, with 5 bases between. CDR3 length: 10 amino acids. Germline V gene data show CDR1 as MDHEN and CDR2 as SYDVKM.

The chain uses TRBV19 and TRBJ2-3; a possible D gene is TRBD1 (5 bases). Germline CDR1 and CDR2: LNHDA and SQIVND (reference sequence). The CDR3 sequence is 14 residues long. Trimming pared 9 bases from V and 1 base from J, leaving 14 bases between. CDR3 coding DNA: TGTGCCAGCAATCCAGGCAGGGGCACAGATACGCAGTATTTT. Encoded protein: CASNPGRGTDTQYF.

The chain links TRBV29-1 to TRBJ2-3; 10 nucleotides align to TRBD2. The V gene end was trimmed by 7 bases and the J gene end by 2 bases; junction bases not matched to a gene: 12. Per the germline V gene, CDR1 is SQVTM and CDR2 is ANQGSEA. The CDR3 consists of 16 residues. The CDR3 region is CSGGSSGSMLTDTQYF. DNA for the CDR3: TGCAGCGGCGGATCTAGCGGGAGTATGCTCACAGATACGCAGTATTTT.

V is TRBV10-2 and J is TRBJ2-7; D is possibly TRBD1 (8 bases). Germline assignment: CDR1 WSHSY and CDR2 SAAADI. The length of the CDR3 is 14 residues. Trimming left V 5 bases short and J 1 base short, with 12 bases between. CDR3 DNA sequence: TGCGCCAGCAGTACAGGGGGAGGGTCCTACGAGCAGTACTTC. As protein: CASSTGGGSYEQYF.

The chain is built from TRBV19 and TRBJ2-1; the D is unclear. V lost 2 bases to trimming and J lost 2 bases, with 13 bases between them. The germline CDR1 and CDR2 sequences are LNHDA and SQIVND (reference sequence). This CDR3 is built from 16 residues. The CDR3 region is CASSILAIRTYNEQFF. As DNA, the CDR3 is TGTGCCAGTAGTATACTGGCTATCCGGACCTACAATGAGCAGTTCTTC.

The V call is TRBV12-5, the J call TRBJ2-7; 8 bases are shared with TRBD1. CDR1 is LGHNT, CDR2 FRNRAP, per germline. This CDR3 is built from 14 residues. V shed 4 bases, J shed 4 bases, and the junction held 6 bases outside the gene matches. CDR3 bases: TGTGCTAGTGGTTGGGGACAGGTAGGGTACGAGCAGTACTTC. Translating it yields CASGWGQVGYEQYF.

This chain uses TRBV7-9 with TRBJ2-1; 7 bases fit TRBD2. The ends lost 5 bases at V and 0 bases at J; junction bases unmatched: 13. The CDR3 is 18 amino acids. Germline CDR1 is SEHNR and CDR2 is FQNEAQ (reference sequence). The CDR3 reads CASSLGGREHLSYNEQFF. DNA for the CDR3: TGTGCCAGCAGCCTGGGTGGGCGGGAGCACCTCTCCTACAATGAGCAGTTCTTC.

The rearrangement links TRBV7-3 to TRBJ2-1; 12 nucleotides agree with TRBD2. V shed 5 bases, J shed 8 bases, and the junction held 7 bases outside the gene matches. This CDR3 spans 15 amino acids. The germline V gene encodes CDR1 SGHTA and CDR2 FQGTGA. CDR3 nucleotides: TGTGCCAGCAGCGCCCTAGCGGGAGGGAACGATGAGCAGTTCTTC. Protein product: CASSALAGGNDEQFF.

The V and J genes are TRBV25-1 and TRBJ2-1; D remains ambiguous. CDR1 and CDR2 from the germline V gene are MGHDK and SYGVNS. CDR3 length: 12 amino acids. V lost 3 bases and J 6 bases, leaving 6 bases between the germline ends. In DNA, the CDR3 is TGTGCCAGCAGTGAGCACCTCAATGAGCAGTTCTTC. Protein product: CASSEHLNEQFF.